Below are 30 T cell receptor beta chains sequenced from a single sample in a study of T cell repertoires in cytomegalovirus infection. TCRdb reanalysed the reads using MiXCR and keeps one entry per CDR3 protein. The sample gives approximately 340,000 distinct CDR3 sequences, under 35% of which show up once; about 20% is in the top ten. No cognate antigen is known for these TCRs. The sample here was cultured PBMCs, taken from culture after CMV antigen stimulation. The receptors were sampled from a human donor in good health (CMV status not recorded). Some clones in this sample may be carry-over from other donors' samples.

The chain links TRBV5-4 to TRBJ1-2, with TRBD1 identical over 9 bases. The CDR3 has 16 residues. V shed 4 bases and J 8 bases; nucleotides not matched to a gene: 15. Germline assignment: CDR1 SGHNT and CDR2 YYREEE (reference sequence). The CDR3 protein is CASSPGLRQGGYGYTF. The CDR3 DNA reads TGTGCCAGCAGCCCCGGATTAAGACAGGGGGGTTACGGCTACACCTTC.

This clonotype was seen repeatedly, ten times or more. The V call is TRBV10-3, the J call TRBJ2-5; possibly TRBD2 for D (6 bases). The germline gives CDR1 ENHRY, CDR2 SYGVKD. The V and J ends lost 10 bases and 6 bases respectively, with 24 bases between them. The length of the CDR3 is 15 residues. The CDR3 nucleotides read TGTGCCACCCAAGAAGGGCGGGAAGGGAGAAAGACCCAGTACTTC. Encoded protein: CATQEGREGRKTQYF.

The table lists this clonotype with many counts. The rearrangement uses TRBV7-2 and TRBJ2-5; D is possibly TRBD1 (5 bases). In germline, CDR1 is SGHTA, CDR2 FQGNSA. V was cut by 2 bases and J by 5 bases, with 9 bases left in between. CDR3 length equals 13 residues. CDR3 sequence reads: CASSLPGSETQYF. In DNA, the CDR3 is TGTGCCAGCAGCTTACCAGGGTCGGAGACCCAGTACTTC.

This clonotype was observed at least ten times. The chain is built from TRBV7-7 and TRBJ2-5; D is possibly TRBD2 (6 bases). V was clipped by 6 bases and J by 4 bases, with 18 bases between them. Germline V gene data show CDR1 as SSHAT and CDR2 as FNYEAQ (reference sequence). The CDR3 has 15 residues. The CDR3 sequence: CASSLRGVGRETQYF. For the CDR3, the DNA is TGTGCCAGCAGTCTGCGGGGTGTAGGGCGAGAGACCCAGTACTTC.

The CDR3 sequence: CASSLTIGEPEAFF. CDR3 DNA sequence: TGTGCCAGCAGCTTAACGATTGGGGAACCTGAAGCTTTCTTT. The chain has TRBV7-9 and TRBJ1-1; no clear D gene. This CDR3 is 14 amino acids long. V lost 2 bases to trimming and J lost 6 bases, with 13 bases between them. Germline-derived CDR1 and CDR2 are SEHNR and FQNEAQ (reference sequence).

The J gene is TRBJ1-1, the V gene TRBV19; D not certain. This CDR3 has 15 residues. V was pared by 1 base and J by 1 base, with 10 bases between. CDR1 and CDR2 from the germline V gene are LNHDA and SQIVND (reference sequence). CDR3 amino acids: CASSIGQRGNTEAFF. CDR3 DNA: TGTGCCAGTAGTATAGGGCAGCGAGGGAACACTGAAGCTTTCTTT.

The chain joins TRBV7-9 to TRBJ1-2; unclear D gene. This CDR3 comprises 12 residues. Germline V gene sequence: CDR1 SEHNR, CDR2 FQNEAQ (reference sequence). V was shortened by 1 base and J by 5 bases, with 5 bases between the two germline ends. The CDR3 spells CASSLDRYGYTF. CDR3 in DNA: TGTGCCAGCAGCTTAGACAGATATGGCTACACCTTC.

This clonotype has just a few counts. CDR3 protein: CASSELGGNTEAFF. Here the CDR3 DNA reads TGTGCCAGCAGTGAATTGGGAGGCAACACTGAAGCTTTCTTT. The V and J genes are TRBV6-1 and TRBJ1-1; no firm D call. CDR3 length equals 14 residues. Per germline, CDR1 MNHNS and CDR2 SASEGT. Trimming took 2 bases from V and 2 from J, leaving 9 bases between them.

This chain connects TRBV4-2 to TRBJ1-2; D ambiguous. The CDR3 length is 13 residues. Germline CDR1 reads LGHNA; CDR2 reads YNFKEQ. The germline V and J ends were trimmed by 0 bases and 8 bases, with 10 bases remaining between them. The CDR3 nucleotides are TGTGCCAGCAGCCAAGATCTCGGAGACGGCTACACCTTC. This encodes CASSQDLGDGYTF.

The chain has TRBV6-1 and TRBJ1-6; D is ambiguous. V lost 2 bases and J lost 7, with 6 bases in between. CDR1 and CDR2 from the germline V gene are MNHNS and SASEGT. The CDR3 contains 13 residues. The DNA of the CDR3 is TGTGCCAGCAGTGAAATAGCGAATTCACCCCTCCACTTT. It translates to CASSEIANSPLHF.

The gene calls are TRBV24-1 and TRBJ2-2; tentatively, D is TRBD2 (6 bases). Per germline, CDR1 KGHDR and CDR2 SFDVKD. V gave up 5 bases and J gave up 4 bases, with 10 bases separating them. This CDR3 is 14 amino acids long. In nucleotides, the CDR3 is TGTGCCACCAGTGTGCCGGGAGTCACCGGGGAGCTGTTTTTT. Protein product: CATSVPGVTGELFF.

This clonotype was observed a few times. This chain links TRBV19 with TRBJ1-1, with D unresolved. Germline values: CDR1 LNHDA, CDR2 SQIVND (reference sequence). Trimming shortened V by 7 bases and J by 0 bases, and 12 bases separated the two germline ends. This CDR3 has 14 residues. CDR3: CASTAGHMNTEAFF. DNA of the CDR3: TGTGCCAGTACCGCGGGTCACATGAACACTGAAGCTTTCTTT.

In its sample, this clonotype was seen a few times. This chain joins TRBV19 and TRBJ1-1; D possibly corresponds to TRBD1 (5 bases). Germline CDR1 LNHDA, CDR2 SQIVND (reference sequence). The CDR3 is 14 residues long. V was pared by 4 bases and J by 0 bases, with 9 bases between. CDR3 DNA sequence: TGTGCCAGTAGTACGGGGCCGATGAACACTGAAGCTTTCTTT. Translation: CASSTGPMNTEAFF.

This clonotype was observed a handful of times. The gene calls are TRBV2 and TRBJ2-1; 11 nucleotides agree with TRBD2. V was clipped by 4 bases and J by 7 bases; unmatched bases: 6. The CDR3 runs 15 residues. CDR1 and CDR2 from the germline V gene are SNHLY and FYNNEI. In nucleotides, the CDR3 is TGTGCCAGCAGTGCTACTAGCGGGAGAGGGAATGAGCAGTTCTTC. As protein: CASSATSGRGNEQFF.

This clonotype was observed at least ten times. The chain is built from TRBV19 and TRBJ2-3; weak D call: TRBD2 (7 bases). CDR3 size: 18 residues. Trimming left V 6 bases short and J 2 bases short, with 24 bases between. From germline, CDR1 is LNHDA and CDR2 SQIVND (reference sequence). The CDR3 DNA is TGTGCCAGTAGAATGTACGGACTAGGGGGTCTTAACACAGATACGCAGTATTTT. Encoded protein: CASRMYGLGGLNTDTQYF.

The chain joins TRBV20-1 to TRBJ2-4; 13 bases match TRBD2. V lost 6 bases, J lost 9 bases, and 11 bases stayed unmatched. The CDR3 covers 15 residues. The germline V gene encodes CDR1 DFQATT and CDR2 SNEGSKA (reference sequence). The DNA of the CDR3 is TGCAGTGCCGCCAACCCGACTAGCGGGAGGAGCATTCAGTACTTC. Protein: CSAANPTSGRSIQYF.

This clonotype showed up just a few times. The CDR3 sequence is CASSLWSEAFF. The CDR3 DNA is TGTGCCAGCAGTTTATGGTCAGAAGCTTTCTTT. The gene calls are TRBV28 and TRBJ1-1; no clear D. Germline CDR1 MDHEN, CDR2 SYDVKM. The CDR3 extends over 11 amino acids. V was clipped by 0 bases and J by 8 bases, with 4 bases between them.

This clonotype was observed at least ten times. The chain recombines TRBV7-2 with TRBJ1-5, with D possibly TRBD1 on 5 matching bases. CDR1 and CDR2 from the germline V gene are SGHTA and FQGNSA. This CDR3 comprises 15 residues. V lost 0 bases, J lost 2 bases, and 8 bases lay in between. CDR3 amino acids: CASSLARAGNQPQHF. The CDR3 bases are TGTGCCAGCAGCTTAGCCAGGGCAGGCAATCAGCCCCAGCATTTT. The variable domain in full, completed from reference TRBV7-2 and TRBJ1-5, reads GAGVSQSPSNKVTEKGKDVELRCDPISGHTALYWYRQSLGQGLEFLIYFQGNSAPDKSGLPSDRFSAERTGGSVSTLTIQRTQQEDSAVYLCASSLARAGNQPQHFGDGTRLSIL.

The genes are TRBV20-1 and TRBJ2-5; TRBD2 matches 8 bases. The CDR3 runs 12 residues. V was pared by 6 bases and J by 4 bases, with 4 bases of the junction left unmatched. The germline gives CDR1 DFQATT, CDR2 SNEGSKA (reference sequence). The CDR3 DNA is TGCAGTGCCCCGGGGGGGCCAGAGACCCAGTACTTC. Its translation is CSAPGGPETQYF.

This clonotype was counted once. Mismatch with germline at one junction end may stem from a read error. This chain joins TRBV19 and TRBJ2-3; D is unresolved. The germline gives CDR1 LNHDA, CDR2 SQIVND (reference sequence). This CDR3 comprises 13 residues. CDR3 region: CASIGPRTDTQYF. CDR3 DNA: TGTGCCAGTATCGGACCCCGCACTGATACGCAGTATTTT.

At least ten counts were recorded for this clonotype. The CDR3 loop is CASRRGQYGEQYF. The CDR3 bases are TGTGCCAGCAGGCGGGGACAATATGGCGAGCAGTACTTC. V is TRBV12-3 or TRBV12-4 and J is TRBJ2-7; either TRBD1 or TRBD2 may fit D (6 bases each). The V end was cut by 6 bases, the J end by 6 bases, with 15 bases between. The CDR3 has 13 residues.

The chain links TRBV20-1 to TRBJ1-2; 8 bases match TRBD1. The CDR3 loop spans 13 amino acids. Germline CDR1 is DFQATT and CDR2 is SNEGSKA (reference sequence). V shed 0 bases, J shed 11 bases, and the junction held 8 bases outside the gene matches. The CDR3 DNA reads as TGCAGTGCTAGAGATCCGGACAGGGAGAAGTACACCTTC. It yields the protein CSARDPDREKYTF.

This clonotype was found a few times. The chain combines TRBV7-2 with TRBJ2-3; no clear D. CDR3 length: 11 amino acids. CDR1 is SGHTA, CDR2 FQGNSA, per germline. With 3 bases removed from V and 5 bases from J, the gap between germline ends came to 3 bases. CDR3 residues: CASSFVDTQYF. The CDR3 nucleotides are TGTGCCAGCAGCTTCGTAGATACGCAGTATTTT.

The chain carries TRBV27 and TRBJ2-2, with unresolved D. This CDR3 spans 12 amino acids. V lost 8 bases, J lost 4 bases, and 8 bases lay in between. Germline V gene sequence: CDR1 MNHEY, CDR2 SMNVEV (reference sequence). The CDR3 here is CASGAVTGELFF. The DNA of the CDR3 is TGTGCCAGCGGAGCAGTCACCGGGGAGCTGTTTTTT.

The chain uses TRBV5-4 and TRBJ1-2; TRBD1 matches 7 bases. The CDR3 runs to 15 residues. After removal of 3 bases from V and 1 base from J, the junction contained 6 bases not matched to a gene. The germline CDR1 and CDR2 sequences are SGHNT and YYREEE (reference sequence). CDR3 residues: CASSWDSVSNYGYTF. For the CDR3, the DNA is TGTGCCAGCAGCTGGGACAGCGTCAGTAACTATGGCTACACCTTC.

This clonotype was detected only a few times. This chain uses TRBV29-1 with TRBJ2-1, with 8 bases lining up with TRBD2. Germline V CDR1 and CDR2: SQVTM, ANQGSEA. CDR3 length: 15 residues. The V gene end was trimmed by 2 bases and the J gene end by 1 base; junction bases not matched to a gene: 4. The CDR3 here is CSVESREGSYNEQFF. For the CDR3, the DNA is TGCAGCGTTGAAAGCCGGGAGGGATCCTACAATGAGCAGTTCTTC.

The chain combines TRBV19 with TRBJ1-1; the D gene is possibly TRBD1 (6 bases). CDR1 and CDR2 from the germline V gene are LNHDA and SQIVND (reference sequence). Trimming shortened V by 2 bases and J by 5 bases, and 18 bases separated the two germline ends. The CDR3 loop spans 16 amino acids. The CDR3 DNA sequence: TGTGCCAGTAGTATAACGACAGGCCCTAGGGGGACTGAAGCTTTCTTT. Translated, it gives CASSITTGPRGTEAFF.

This chain links TRBV28 with TRBJ2-3; TRBD2 is a possible D gene (5 bases). CDR3 size: 14 residues. CDR1 is MDHEN, CDR2 SYDVKM, per germline. V lost 9 bases, J lost 2 bases, and 15 bases lay in between. The CDR3 coding sequence is TGTGCCAGTCGCGGGCGGAGATTCACAGATACGCAGTATTTT. It specifies CASRGRRFTDTQYF.

The rearrangement uses TRBV2 and TRBJ2-3, with a weak D call TRBD2 (6 bases). Germline V gives CDR1 SNHLY, CDR2 FYNNEI. V shed 5 bases and J shed 2 bases, with 14 bases lying between them. The CDR3 runs 15 residues. The CDR3 is CASSYRRGSTDTQYF. The DNA for the CDR3 is TGTGCCAGCAGTTACAGGAGGGGCTCCACAGATACGCAGTATTTT.

V gene TRBV28 combines with J gene TRBJ1-2; no reliable D call. The CDR3 runs to 12 residues. Looked up from germline, CDR1 is MDHEN and CDR2 is SYDVKM. V dropped 9 bases and J dropped 7 bases, with 15 bases sitting between them. CDR3 amino acids: CASLGPLGGYTF. CDR3 bases: TGTGCCAGTTTAGGCCCTCTAGGTGGCTACACCTTC.